These 24 T cell receptor beta chains were all obtained from the same sample, sequenced in a study of blood T cell repertoires in COVID-19 (dated by TCRdb to the early 2020s). The library was generated by the immunoSEQ multiplex PCR assay. The clones in this table, taken by TCRdb from immuneACCESS, are in-frame only. Not every clone is retained; where verified, under half of the shortfall comes from an unresolved V gene, and the cause of the rest is unknown. In all, the sample holds tens of thousands of clones, and roughly nine tenths of those were seen once. The biggest ten clones account for 16% of the sample. Sequenced material: peripheral blood. Source of these receptors: a woman older than 75 with active or convalescent COVID-19.

J is TRBJ1-6 and V is TRBV7-2; no reliable D call. CDR1 is SGHTA and CDR2 is FQGNSA in the germline V gene. The CDR3 has 17 residues. V was shortened by 2 bases and J by 5 bases, with 16 bases between the two germline ends. CDR3 loop: CASSLNLVFGNNSPLHF. CDR3 DNA sequence: TGTGCCAGCAGCTTAAATCTGGTGTTTGGCAATAATTCACCCCTCCACTTT.

This clone was detected only once. V and J are TRBV5-8 and TRBJ1-4; TRBD1 matches 8 bases. V was clipped by 4 bases and J by 2 bases; unmatched bases: 7. This CDR3 is built from 16 residues. CDR1 and CDR2 from the germline V gene are SGHTS and YDEGEE. The DNA for the CDR3 is TGTGCCAGCAGCCCGGTCCGGACAGGGACTAATGAAAAACTGTTTTTT. Residues: CASSPVRTGTNEKLFF.

The chain recombines TRBV13 with TRBJ2-7; possible D gene TRBD1, 6 bases. The germline CDR1 and CDR2 sequences are PRHDT and FYEKMQ (reference sequence). V lost 2 bases to trimming and J lost 7 bases, with 12 bases between them. This CDR3 comprises 13 residues. The CDR3: CASSLSRGREQYF. The CDR3 DNA reads TGTGCCAGCAGCTTATCCAGGGGAAGGGAGCAGTACTTC.

The chain joins TRBV5-4 to TRBJ1-2; D remains ambiguous. Trimming cost V 2 bases and J 4 bases, with 12 bases left between them. The CDR3 extends over 14 amino acids. In germline, CDR1 is SGHNT, CDR2 YYREEE (reference sequence). Here the CDR3 DNA reads TGTGCCAGCAGCTTAGGCCAGACTACCTATGGCTACACCTTC. It yields the protein CASSLGQTTYGYTF.

The genes are TRBV7-8 and TRBJ1-1, with TRBD1 as a possible D gene (6 bases). Trimming shortened V by 8 bases and J by 4 bases, and 17 bases separated the two germline ends. The CDR3 is made up of 14 amino acids. Germline-derived CDR1 and CDR2 are SGHVS and FQNEAQ. CDR3 residues: CASLASGGLTEAFF. CDR3 bases: TGTGCCAGCTTAGCGTCGGGGGGCCTCACTGAAGCTTTCTTT.

The chain links TRBV6-6 to TRBJ2-7; D is uncertain. The CDR3 is made up of 12 amino acids. V was pared by 6 bases and J by 1 base, with 7 bases between. Germline V gene data show CDR1 as MNHNY and CDR2 as SVGAGI (reference sequence). DNA for the CDR3: TGTGCCAGCAGCCGACGGTCCTACGAGCAGTACTTC. Translating gives CASSRRSYEQYF.

The rearrangement links TRBV5-4 to TRBJ2-1; 13 bases agree with TRBD2. Germline CDR1 reads SGHNT; CDR2 reads YYREEE (reference sequence). With 0 bases clipped from V and 5 bases from J, the junction kept 2 bases outside the gene matches. The CDR3 length is 16 residues. CDR3 region: CASSLGGLAGNNEQFF. The DNA for the CDR3 is TGTGCCAGCAGCTTGGGGGGACTAGCGGGAAACAATGAGCAGTTCTTC.

V gene TRBV5-5 combines with J gene TRBJ1-4; D may be TRBD1 (5 bases). V lost 5 bases to trimming and J lost 3 bases, with 23 bases between them. Per the germline V gene, CDR1 is SGHKS and CDR2 is YYEKEE (reference sequence). The CDR3 loop spans 18 amino acids. The CDR3 coding sequence is TGTGCCAGCAGTCTTTCAGTGGCCCTCACAGGATCTAATGAAAAACTGTTTTTT. Residues: CASSLSVALTGSNEKLFF.

This clone has just one count. The V and J genes are TRBV28 and TRBJ1-1, with 9 bases lining up with TRBD1. Losses at the gene ends were 5 bases for V and 1 base for J; bases not matched to a gene: 5. CDR3 size: 15 residues. CDR1 MDHEN and CDR2 SYDVKM come from the germline V gene. CDR3 nucleotides: TGTGCCAGCAGTCTTACGACAGGGGGGAACACTGAAGCTTTCTTT. Residues: CASSLTTGGNTEAFF.

The chain combines TRBV27 with TRBJ1-5; D gene uncertain. Germline V gene lookup returns CDR1 MNHEY and CDR2 SMNVEV (reference sequence). V lost 7 bases to trimming and J lost 7 bases, with 11 bases between them. The CDR3 sequence is 12 residues long. This chain's CDR3 is CASKRGGQPQHF. The CDR3 region has the DNA TGTGCCAGCAAGCGAGGAGGACAGCCCCAGCATTTT.

This clone appeared a few times. J is TRBJ2-7 and V is TRBV10-3; the match to TRBD2 covers 8 bases. Trimming removed 7 bases from V and 3 bases from J; junction bases left unmatched: 5. Germline values: CDR1 ENHRY, CDR2 SYGVKD. This CDR3 comprises 13 residues. CDR3 DNA: TGTGCCATCAAGGGCGGGGGGCTCTACGAGCAGTACTTC. This sequence encodes CAIKGGGLYEQYF.

This chain uses TRBV6-1 with TRBJ1-1; D not resolved. Between the trimmed V and J ends, which lost 1 base and 1 base, there was a span of 16 bases. This CDR3 region has 17 residues. Germline CDR1 reads MNHNS; CDR2 reads SASEGT. The CDR3 sequence is CASSEGEGSATNTEAFF. DNA of the CDR3: TGTGCCAGCAGTGAAGGGGAAGGGAGCGCTACGAACACTGAAGCTTTCTTT.

This chain joins TRBV15 and TRBJ1-1; 8 bases are a match to TRBD1. The V gene's germline CDR1 is LNHNV and CDR2 YYDKDF (reference sequence). The CDR3 is 13 amino acids. J was trimmed by 1 base and V by 8 bases; bases with no gene match: 3. CDR3 bases: TGTGCCACCGCCGGGACAGGGAACACTGAAGCTTTCTTT. Translating it yields CATAGTGNTEAFF. Combining the CDR3 with reference TRBV15 and TRBJ1-1 gives the whole variable domain DAMVIQNPRYQVTQFGKPVTLSCSQTLNHNVMYWYQQKSSQAPKLLFHYYDKDFNNEADTPDNFQSRRPNTSFCFLDIRSPGLGDTAMYLCATAGTGNTEAFFGQGTRLTVV.

The V gene is TRBV6-6, the J gene TRBJ1-2; no firm D call. CDR3 size: 16 residues. The germline gives CDR1 MNHNY, CDR2 SVGAGI (reference sequence). Trimming shortened V by 5 bases and J by 4 bases, and 20 bases separated the two germline ends. Written as DNA, the CDR3 is TGTGCCAGCAGTGGAGGGCCCGGAAAGTTCGCCTATGGCTACACCTTC. It codes for CASSGGPGKFAYGYTF.

V gene TRBV4-3 combines with J gene TRBJ2-1; 8 bases agree with TRBD1. The germline V gene has CDR1 LGHNA and CDR2 YSLEER. This CDR3 spans 15 amino acids. J lost 9 bases, V lost 4 bases, and 11 bases had no gene match. The chain's CDR3 is CASSPGQGRYGEQFF. The CDR3 DNA sequence: TGCGCCAGCAGCCCCGGACAGGGTCGTTACGGTGAGCAGTTCTTC.

The V gene is TRBV30, the J gene TRBJ1-6, with a tentative D call TRBD1 (5 bases). This CDR3 has 13 residues. The V gene's germline CDR1 is GTSNPN and CDR2 SVGIG (reference sequence). V was clipped by 0 bases and J by 10 bases, with 10 bases between them. The CDR3 DNA is TGTGCCTGGAGTGTCAGGGAACGGTCACCCCTCCACTTT. Translating gives CAWSVRERSPLHF.

The chain links TRBV6-5 to TRBJ2-7; perhaps TRBD2 as D (6 bases). V lost 11 bases, J lost 5 bases, and 16 bases lay in between. The CDR3 consists of 12 residues. Germline loops: CDR1 MNHEY, CDR2 SVGAGI. The CDR3 bases are TGTGCCTCGGTGGGGGGTGCGAACGAGCAGTACTTC. This encodes CASVGGANEQYF.

The rearrangement joins TRBV5-4 to TRBJ2-1; 15 nucleotides match TRBD2. The CDR3 is 17 residues long. CDR1 and CDR2 from the germline V gene are SGHNT and YYREEE (reference sequence). With 4 bases clipped from V and 0 bases from J, the junction kept 2 bases outside the gene matches. The CDR3 region is CASSRTSGGASYNEQFF. Written as DNA, the CDR3 is TGTGCCAGCAGCAGGACTAGCGGGGGGGCCTCCTACAATGAGCAGTTCTTC.

This clone was seen more than once but under ten times. The rearrangement links TRBV5-1 to TRBJ2-6; D possibly corresponds to TRBD1 (6 bases). This CDR3 spans 18 amino acids. The V end was cut by 0 bases, the J end by 4 bases, with 17 bases between. Germline CDR1 SGHRS, CDR2 YFSETQ. CDR3 DNA sequence: TGCGCCAGCAGCTTGGGAGTACAGGGCCACCCCGGGGCCAACGTCCTGACTTTC. Encoded protein: CASSLGVQGHPGANVLTF.

V gene TRBV30 combines with J gene TRBJ1-1, with D hard to call. Trimming took 3 bases from V and 1 from J, leaving 6 bases between them. CDR3 length equals 12 residues. Germline V gene lookup returns CDR1 GTSNPN and CDR2 SVGIG (reference sequence). The CDR3 nucleotides read TGTGCCTGGAGAAGCGAGAACACTGAAGCTTTCTTT. Residues: CAWRSENTEAFF.

CDR3 in DNA: TGTGCCAGCTCCCGACAGGGGGGAGACACTGAAGCTTTCTTT. Translation: CASSRQGGDTEAFF. This chain joins TRBV18 and TRBJ1-1; 9 bases are shared with TRBD1. CDR3 length equals 14 residues. After removal of 6 bases from V and 3 bases from J, the junction contained 5 bases not matched to a gene. Per germline, CDR1 KGHSH and CDR2 LQKENI.

V is TRBV19 and J is TRBJ1-3; 7 nucleotides line up with TRBD1. The length of the CDR3 is 16 residues. With 6 bases clipped from V and 0 bases from J, the junction kept 8 bases outside the gene matches. The germline V gene has CDR1 LNHDA and CDR2 SQIVND (reference sequence). CDR3 protein: CASSANPGGSGNTIYF. CDR3 DNA sequence: TGTGCCAGTAGCGCCAACCCAGGGGGCTCTGGAAACACCATATATTTT.

V is TRBV27 and J is TRBJ1-5; 7 nucleotides agree with TRBD1. The ends lost 0 bases at V and 6 bases at J; junction bases unmatched: 8. The V gene's germline CDR1 is MNHEY and CDR2 SMNVEV (reference sequence). This CDR3 has 16 residues. The CDR3 coding sequence is TGTGCCAGCAGTTTATCTGGGGCAGGGGGATTTCAGCCCCAGCATTTT. Protein: CASSLSGAGGFQPQHF.

This clone was seen once. The chain recombines TRBV11-2 with TRBJ1-2; TRBD1 matches 9 bases. Germline V gene data show CDR1 as SGHAT and CDR2 as FQNNGV. Trimming took 5 bases from V and 1 from J; bases not matched to a gene: 8. This CDR3 has 16 residues. The CDR3 loop is CASSRYDRGSNYGYTF. The CDR3 DNA is TGTGCCAGCAGCCGGTATGACAGGGGGAGTAACTATGGCTACACCTTC.